This T cell receptor beta chain emerged from a study of cytomegalovirus exposure and HLA in healthy donors. About the study: Genotyping of 400 or so donors showed that approximately 83% belonged to the Caucasian-associated ancestry cluster.

General study points: Evidence from a later analysis indicated that most CMV-associated TCR beta chains looked HLA-restricted.

This PCR relied on a set of 60 Vbeta primers and 13 Jbeta primers. Only in-frame clones appear in the TCRdb table, and some are missing; sequencing was by immunoSEQ multiplex PCR. The sample consists of 150,000 to 200,000 clones, around four fifths of them appearing once. This clone was seen only a few times. Its specificity is unknown. This TCR was sampled from a male donor in good health and CMV-seronegative. The sample was PBMCs.

CDR3 nucleotides: TGTGCCAGCAGCGTTCAATCCAGGGGGTCAGGCTACACCTTC. It specifies CASSVQSRGSGYTF. The J gene is TRBJ1-2, the V gene TRBV14; the match to TRBD1 covers 7 bases. CDR3 size: 14 residues. The V gene's germline CDR1 is SGHDN and CDR2 FVKESK. V shed 5 bases and J 8 bases; nucleotides not matched to a gene: 11. Based on the CDR3 plus reference TRBV14 and TRBJ1-2, the full variable domain is EAGVTQFPSHSVIEKGQTVTLRCDPISGHDNLYWYRRVMGKEIKFLLHFVKESKQDESGMPNNRFLAERTGGTYSTLKVQPAELEDSGVYFCASSVQSRGSGYTFGSGTRLTVV.